The T cell receptor (beta chain) under discussion was sequenced for a study of patients and donors after allogeneic stem cell transplantation. This clonotype is labeled large. CDR1 is LNHNV, CDR2 YYDKDF, per germline (reference sequence). V gave up 0 bases and J gave up 3 bases, with 14 bases separating them. The CDR3 has 16 amino acids. MiXCR was run by TCRdb on the RT-PCR reads, yielding one entry per CDR3 protein. The sample yields about 1,600 distinct CDR3 sequences, 5.5% to 8% seen once. The chain combines TRBV15 with TRBJ2-5; D remains unclear. Sequenced input: blood, either unsorted or a sorted T cell fraction (not recorded which). This clonotype was obtained from a human donor who was either an allogeneic HSCT recipient or a stem cell or donor lymphocyte infusion donor (not recorded which). It is not recorded whose cells these are; they may come from a transplant donor. The CDR3 sequence is CATSRDLGYRKETQYF. In DNA form, the CDR3 reads TGTGCCACCAGCAGAGATCTCGGGTATCGAAAAGAGACCCAGTACTTC. Using reference TRBV15 and TRBJ2-5 for the parts outside the CDR3, the full variable domain is DAMVIQNPRYQVTQFGKPVTLSCSQTLNHNVMYWYQQKSSQAPKLLFHYYDKDFNNEADTPDNFQSRRPNTSFCFLDIRSPGLGDTAMYLCATSRDLGYRKETQYFGPGTRLLVL.